One sample yielded the 32 T cell receptor beta chains listed below, sequenced in a study of T cells in Graves' hyperthyroidism and ophthalmopathy. Template material for amplifying TCR beta CDR3 regions consisted of RNA transcripts. The TCR CDR3 first-round RT-PCR relied on the HTBI primer set. A single record per CDR3 protein comes from TCRdb applying MiXCR to the multiplex PCR reads. The sample lists 550,000 to 700,000 distinct CDR3 sequences; 46% were seen once. Sequencing used peripheral blood or thyroid tissue (not recorded which). The receptors stem from an adult woman with Graves' disease, either hyperthyroidism or ophthalmopathy (not recorded which).

This clonotype was recorded at least ten times. This chain connects TRBV6-1 to TRBJ1-5; D is perhaps TRBD1 (6 bases). Germline V gene lookup returns CDR1 MNHNS and CDR2 SASEGT. CDR3 length equals 14 residues. V shed 8 bases and J shed 0 bases, with 11 bases lying between them. The CDR3 DNA follows: TGTGCCAGCGACAGGAGCAATAGCAATCAGCCCCAGCATTTT. Protein: CASDRSNSNQPQHF.

This clonotype came up many times. This chain uses TRBV4-1 with TRBJ1-1; D perhaps matches TRBD1 (6 bases). The CDR3 covers 14 residues. V was cut by 6 bases and J by 3 bases, with 14 bases left in between. Germline CDR1 and CDR2: MGHRA and YSYEKL. CDR3 DNA sequence: TGCGCCAGCAGTCACCGGCCAGGGGACACTGAAGCTTTCTTT. Protein sequence: CASSHRPGDTEAFF.

The rearrangement links TRBV2 to TRBJ1-1; D gene uncertain. The germline V gene encodes CDR1 SNHLY and CDR2 FYNNEI. V shed 7 bases and J shed 4 bases, with 10 bases lying between them. This CDR3 has 12 residues. CDR3 nucleotides: TGTGCCAGCAAGGAGTGGGGCACTGAAGCTTTCTTT. As protein: CASKEWGTEAFF.

This clonotype came up many times. The J gene is TRBJ2-7, the V gene TRBV5-6; 9 bases align to TRBD1. Germline trimming cut 8 bases from V and 5 bases from J; bases unmatched to any gene: 5. Per the germline V gene, CDR1 is SGHDT and CDR2 is YYEEEE. The CDR3 is 12 amino acids. The CDR3 DNA reads TGTGCCAGTCTCGGGACAGGGAACGAGCAGTACTTC. It specifies CASLGTGNEQYF.

This clonotype is a singleton in its sample. This rearrangement joins TRBV9 to TRBJ2-6, with 9 positions matching TRBD2. From germline, CDR1 is SGDLS and CDR2 YYNGEE. Unmatched junction bases numbered 4, after V lost 0 bases and J lost 0 bases. The CDR3 consists of 18 residues. The CDR3 loop reads CASSVVSGGDSGANVLTF. The CDR3 bases are TGTGCCAGCAGCGTAGTTAGCGGGGGAGACTCTGGGGCCAACGTCCTGACTTTC.

There are many counts of this clonotype. V is TRBV20-1 and J is TRBJ2-5; D may be TRBD1 (5 bases). CDR3 size: 14 residues. The V gene lost 6 bases and the J gene lost 3 bases, with 17 bases spanning the gap. CDR1 DFQATT and CDR2 SNEGSKA come from the germline V gene (reference sequence). This chain's CDR3 is CSANRLGAEETQYF. CDR3 DNA: TGCAGTGCCAATCGCTTAGGGGCGGAAGAGACCCAGTACTTC.

This clonotype was recorded at least ten times. The chain employs TRBV4-2 and TRBJ2-7; 7 nucleotides align to TRBD1. The V gene's germline CDR1 is LGHNA and CDR2 YNFKEQ. Losses at the gene ends were 6 bases for V and 7 bases for J; bases not matched to a gene: 9. CDR3 length equals 13 residues. CDR3 coding DNA: TGTGCCAGCAGGGGGACAGATCCAGGGGAGCAGTACTTC. Amino acid sequence: CASRGTDPGEQYF.

Worth noting for this clonotype: The limits of the CDR3 on the DNA are not certain, so only TCRdb's listed CDR3 is given. V gene TRBV14 combines with J gene TRBJ2-3; the table's D call, TRBD2, has no DNA check behind it. Germline lookup yields CDR1 SGHDN and CDR2 FVKESK. Inclusive of both ends, the CDR3 amounts to 20 amino acids. The CDR3 loop reads CASSFYICSPRLGGTDTQYF.

The chain is built from TRBV10-3 and TRBJ2-1; 7 bases fit TRBD2. After removal of 10 bases from V and 7 bases from J, the junction contained 10 bases not matched to a gene. Germline CDR1 is ENHRY and CDR2 is SYGVKD. This CDR3 contains 13 residues. The CDR3 is CATHSGPVNEQFF. DNA of the CDR3: TGTGCCACTCATAGCGGGCCCGTGAATGAGCAGTTCTTC.

This chain joins TRBV7-9 and TRBJ1-2; D not certain. This CDR3 spans 12 amino acids. Germline V gene sequence: CDR1 SEHNR, CDR2 FQNEAQ (reference sequence). V was cut by 7 bases and J by 2 bases, with 8 bases left in between. The chain's CDR3 is CASTQTNYGYTF. The CDR3, as DNA: TGTGCCAGCACTCAAACGAACTATGGCTACACCTTC.

This clonotype came up many times. CDR3 protein: CSAKTGQSPLHF. CDR3 nucleotides: TGCAGTGCGAAGACAGGGCAGTCACCCCTCCACTTT. The genes are TRBV20-1 and TRBJ1-6, with 7 positions matching TRBD1. This CDR3 is built from 12 residues. V lost 6 bases and J lost 10; bases outside the gene matches: 6. CDR1 and CDR2 from the germline V gene are DFQATT and SNEGSKA (reference sequence).

On this clonotype itself: A junction boundary mismatches the germline segment, possibly from a read error. J is TRBJ2-7 and V is TRBV7-3; D is perhaps TRBD2 (5 bases). CDR1 and CDR2 (germline): SGHTA, FQGTGA. This CDR3 has 13 residues. CDR3 sequence: CASSPVASGELYF. As DNA, the CDR3 is TGTGCCAGCAGCCCTGTCGCATCCGGGGAGCTGTACTTC. The full variable domain, its missing parts supplied by reference TRBV7-3 and TRBJ2-7, is GAGVSQTPSNKVTEKGKYVELRCDPISGHTALYWYRQSLGQGPEFLIYFQGTGAADDSGLPNDRFFAVRPEGSVSTLKIQRTERGDSAVYLCASSPVASGELYFGPGTRLTVT.

This clonotype showed up just once. The chain combines TRBV19 with TRBJ2-3; TRBD1 might be the D (6 bases). CDR1 and CDR2 from the germline V gene are LNHDA and SQIVND (reference sequence). The V end lost 5 bases, the J end lost 6 bases, and 15 bases lay between the germline ends. CDR3 length equals 14 residues. The DNA for the CDR3 is TGTGCCAGTAGTGAAGAAGGGGGAACGGATACGCAGTATTTT. The encoded protein is CASSEEGGTDTQYF. Using reference TRBV19 and TRBJ2-3 for the parts outside the CDR3, the full variable domain is DGGITQSPKYLFRKEGQNVTLSCEQNLNHDAMYWYRQDPGQGLRLIYYSQIVNDFQKGDIAEGYSVSREKKESFPLTVTSAQKNPTAFYLCASSEEGGTDTQYFGPGTRLTVL.

The gene calls are TRBV28 and TRBJ1-5; 7 bases fit TRBD1. The germline V gene encodes CDR1 MDHEN and CDR2 SYDVKM. The CDR3 extends over 15 amino acids. Unmatched junction bases numbered 13, after V lost 9 bases and J lost 5 bases. This CDR3 reads CASHLQGRNHQPQHF. In DNA, the CDR3 is TGTGCCAGTCATCTACAGGGGCGGAATCATCAGCCCCAGCATTTT.

This clonotype was detected many times. The CDR3 coding sequence is TGCGCCAGCAGCCACGTTGAGTCTAGGCTTTCTGAAGCTTTCTTT. This translates into CASSHVESRLSEAFF. The chain is built from TRBV4-1 and TRBJ1-1; D is undetermined. Trimming shortened V by 3 bases and J by 6 bases, and 17 bases separated the two germline ends. The CDR3 sequence is 15 residues long. CDR1 and CDR2 from the germline V gene are MGHRA and YSYEKL.

This clonotype was detected many times. The CDR3 DNA reads as TGCAGTGCCCCCGGGACCAATCAGCCCCAGCATTTT. This encodes CSAPGTNQPQHF. The chain uses TRBV20-1 and TRBJ1-5; possibly TRBD1 for D (5 bases). Between the trimmed V and J ends, which lost 6 bases and 3 bases, there was a span of 9 bases. The CDR3 runs 12 residues. The germline CDR1 and CDR2 sequences are DFQATT and SNEGSKA (reference sequence).

The table lists this clonotype with many counts. The chain is built from TRBV20-1 and TRBJ2-6; TRBD1 might be the D (7 bases). The germline CDR1 and CDR2 sequences are DFQATT and SNEGSKA (reference sequence). The CDR3 extends over 18 amino acids. The CDR3: CALTRGDRSLSGANVLTF. The CDR3 DNA reads as TGCGCTCTAACCAGGGGGGACAGAAGCCTCTCTGGGGCCAACGTCCTGACTTTC.

In its sample, this clonotype was seen many times. CDR3 in DNA: TGTGCCAGCAGCTCGGGGACAGGACGAACCTACGAGCAGTACTTC. Protein sequence: CASSSGTGRTYEQYF. The chain recombines TRBV6-5 with TRBJ2-7; 8 bases match TRBD1. Trimming at V came to 6 bases and at J to 2 bases, leaving 9 bases not matched to a gene. The germline V gene has CDR1 MNHEY and CDR2 SVGAGI. This CDR3 spans 15 amino acids.

About this clonotype itself: No DNA is shown, since the ends of the CDR3 on it are uncertain; the CDR3 is the one TCRdb lists. The chain is built from TRBV7-6 and TRBJ1-5; the table's D call of TRBD1 was not tested on the DNA. Both ends counted, the CDR3 spans 19 residues. The germline gives CDR1 SGHVS, CDR2 FNYEAQ. CDR3 protein: CDSSFYICSSQGTDQPQHF.

The chain recombines TRBV7-9 with TRBJ1-1; no clear D. The CDR3 spans 13 residues. Trimming shortened V by 11 bases and J by 4 bases, and 17 bases separated the two germline ends. CDR1 and CDR2 (germline): SEHNR, FQNEAQ (reference sequence). The CDR3 DNA is TGTGCCTCACCTGAAGGGCATGGCACTGAAGCTTTCTTT. This translates into CASPEGHGTEAFF.

This clonotype was seen a single time. This sequence joins TRBV7-9 and TRBJ1-1; TRBD1 is a possible D gene (6 bases). The CDR3 spans 14 residues. Per the germline V gene, CDR1 is SEHNR and CDR2 is FQNEAQ (reference sequence). V was shortened by 8 bases and J by 1 base, with 14 bases between the two germline ends. The CDR3 protein is CASQGTWGNTEAFF. CDR3 sequence (DNA): TGTGCCAGCCAGGGGACTTGGGGGAACACTGAAGCTTTCTTT.

The chain recombines TRBV9 with TRBJ2-7, with D tentatively TRBD2 (6 bases). The CDR3 length is 15 residues. Looked up from germline, CDR1 is SGDLS and CDR2 is YYNGEE. V lost 3 bases to trimming and J lost 1 base, with 14 bases between them. The CDR3 is CASSEGGDGSYEQYF. The CDR3 nucleotides read TGTGCCAGCAGCGAGGGCGGGGACGGGTCCTACGAGCAGTACTTC.

About this clonotype: As the CDR3 is not closed by the conserved phenylalanine or tryptophan, this likely results from a read error. The DNA is omitted, as the CDR3 cannot be located on it reliably, and the CDR3 follows TCRdb's listing. Here the CDR3 reads CASSSGQGVT. The V call is TRBV9, the J call TRBJ1-4; the tabulated D call, TRBD1, remains unverified against the DNA. From its first to its last residue, the CDR3 has 10 amino acids. The germline V gene encodes CDR1 SGDLS and CDR2 YYNGEE.

In this sample, this clonotype turned up many times. The chain couples TRBV6-5 to TRBJ1-2; 8 nucleotides align to TRBD1. Trimming cost V 7 bases and J 2 bases; bases outside gene matches: 6. Germline assignment: CDR1 MNHEY and CDR2 SVGAGI. The CDR3 is 14 residues long. The CDR3 sequence: CASIDPGGNYGYTF. The CDR3 DNA is TGTGCCAGCATAGACCCAGGGGGCAACTATGGCTACACCTTC.

The rearrangement links TRBV7-6 to TRBJ1-4, with D maybe TRBD1 (6 bases). Germline V gives CDR1 SGHVS, CDR2 FNYEAQ. The CDR3 length is 14 residues. V shed 0 bases and J shed 10 bases, with 12 bases lying between them. CDR3 in DNA: TGTGCCAGCAGCTTAGCCGGGGGGCGGGGAAAACTGTTTTTT. It is translated as CASSLAGGRGKLFF.

As for this clonotype: A much larger clonotype is one base distant, so this may be a read error. The chain is built from TRBV10-3 and TRBJ1-1; tentative D call: TRBD1 (5 bases). Germline CDR1 is ENHRY and CDR2 is SYGVKD. The V gene lost 5 bases and the J gene lost 4 bases, with 11 bases spanning the gap. CDR3 length: 13 amino acids. The CDR3 bases are TGTGCCATCAGTTATCGGGGGTTCACTGAAGCTTTCTTT. Encoded protein: CAISYRGFTEAFF.

The J gene is TRBJ2-5, the V gene TRBV12-3 or TRBV12-4; D uncertain. Trimming stripped 4 bases from V and 5 bases from J, with 11 bases between. The length of the CDR3 is 13 residues. The CDR3 loop is CASSYLGGETQYF. As DNA, the CDR3 is TGTGCCAGCAGTTATTTAGGTGGGGAGACCCAGTACTTC.

This clonotype occurred many times. The chain couples TRBV2 to TRBJ1-1; maybe TRBD1 (6 bases). The length of the CDR3 is 12 residues. Trimming cost V 5 bases and J 11 bases, with 15 bases left between them. Germline assignment: CDR1 SNHLY and CDR2 FYNNEI. CDR3 loop: CASSRSGQFAFF. The DNA of the CDR3 is TGTGCCAGCAGTCGCTCTGGACAGTTCGCTTTCTTT.

About this clonotype: One base away lies a much larger clone, so this may be a sequencing read error. V usage is TRBV7-2 and J usage is TRBJ2-7, with D perhaps TRBD1 (6 bases). Per the germline V gene, CDR1 is SGHTA and CDR2 is FQGNSA. The CDR3 consists of 17 residues. Deletions cut 5 bases from V and 2 bases from J, with 22 bases between. DNA of the CDR3: TGTGCCAGCAGCGGACAGACCTCTGTGGATGGGACCTACGAGCAGTACTTC. Its protein product is CASSGQTSVDGTYEQYF.

This clonotype has at least ten counts. The chain recombines TRBV6-5 with TRBJ2-2; D is possibly TRBD2 (6 bases). V was pared by 2 bases and J by 8 bases, with 15 bases between. CDR3 length equals 15 residues. Per germline, CDR1 MNHEY and CDR2 SVGAGI. The CDR3 region has the DNA TGTGCCAGCAGTTACCAACTAGCCCTTGGGGGGGAGCTGTTTTTT. Its translation is CASSYQLALGGELFF.

This clonotype was recorded a few times. A read error may be the cause here, since a much bigger clone is one base away. V is TRBV4-1 and J is TRBJ2-5; D assignment may be TRBD1 or TRBD2 (5 bases each). Germline CDR1 is MGHRA and CDR2 is YSYEKL. The CDR3 length is 13 residues. Here the CDR3 DNA reads TGCGTCAGCGCCCGCCTTGGGGGAGAGACCCAGTACTTC. This gives the protein CVSARLGGETQYF.

This sequence joins TRBV10-3 and TRBJ1-3; the match to TRBD1 covers 8 bases. The CDR3 extends over 17 amino acids. V trimming: 4 bases; J trimming: 5 bases; junction bases outside the gene matches: 13. In germline, CDR1 is ENHRY, CDR2 SYGVKD. CDR3 amino acids: CAISALTGQGPRNTIYF. Here the CDR3 DNA reads TGTGCCATCAGTGCACTAACCGGACAGGGTCCCCGAAACACCATATATTTT.